What follows describes a single TCR beta chain. Self-reported history from a screening survey and questionnaire set each donor's cohort. The CDR3 is made up of 15 amino acids. V gave up 4 bases and J gave up 5 bases; unmatched junction bases: 8. Germline V CDR1 and CDR2: SGHRS, YFSETQ. This entry belongs to a study of blood T cell repertoires in COVID-19. The overall study: COVID-19 samples from acute and convalescent phases originated in the United States, Italy and Spain.

As originally analysed: Using reference gene primer amplification, nucleated cell counts were estimated. Clones were read by immunoSEQ multiplex PCR, and TCRdb kept only the in-frame ones, dropping some. V and J calls and clone size come straight from that table; D and trimming were deduced from the DNA. Found here are under 250,000 clones, 70% to 90% of them singletons; the top ten hold approximately 9%. Material for sequencing was PBMCs or T cells enriched from blood (not recorded which). The TCR sequence derives from a woman between 50 and 59 years old with acute COVID-19. The V call is TRBV5-1, the J call TRBJ1-1; TRBD1 matches at 10 bases. DNA for the CDR3: TGCGCCAGCAGCAAAGCGACAGGGGGCGAGACTGAAGCTTTCTTT. Translating it yields CASSKATGGETEAFF.